Only a few counts were recorded for the clone carrying this T cell receptor beta chain. No antigen is known for it. Profiled with immunoSEQ multiplex PCR; TCRdb holds only in-frame clones, not every one. The sample has 110,000 to 150,000 clones; 75% to 80% are singletons. This CDR3 is built from 12 residues. V was shortened by 4 bases and J by 2 bases, with 7 bases between the two germline ends. The V gene's germline CDR1 is SGHRS and CDR2 YFSETQ. The data derive from a study of cytotoxic CD8 clonotypes in ibrutinib-treated CLL. Study context: Response material was collected after a median around 12 months of treatment, range 6 to 36.

Notes on the study in general: On treatment, the uncommon public clonotypes contracted or remained stable. Sustained-remission and progressing patients' sampling times differed.

Cryopreserved PBMCs yielded about 2.2 micrograms of genomic DNA for TCR beta libraries. The clonotype comes from a human donor with chronic lymphocytic leukemia. This chain uses TRBV5-1 with TRBJ2-7; maybe TRBD1 (5 bases). The starting material was PBMCs, obtained after 24 months of ibrutinib treatment. CDR3 nucleotide sequence: TGCGCCAGCAGCAGGGGTACCTACGAGCAGTACTTC. It codes for CASSRGTYEQYF.